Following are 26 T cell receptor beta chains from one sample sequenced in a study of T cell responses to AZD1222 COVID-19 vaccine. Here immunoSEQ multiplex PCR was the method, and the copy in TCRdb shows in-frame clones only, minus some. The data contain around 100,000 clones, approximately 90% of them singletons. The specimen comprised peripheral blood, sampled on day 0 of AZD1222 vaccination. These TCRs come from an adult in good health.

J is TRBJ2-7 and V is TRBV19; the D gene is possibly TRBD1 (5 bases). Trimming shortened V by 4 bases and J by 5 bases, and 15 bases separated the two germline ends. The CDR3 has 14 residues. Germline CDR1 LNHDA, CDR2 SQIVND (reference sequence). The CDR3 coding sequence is TGTGCCAGTAGTACCCGAGGAACAGGAGACGAGCAGTACTTC. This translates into CASSTRGTGDEQYF.

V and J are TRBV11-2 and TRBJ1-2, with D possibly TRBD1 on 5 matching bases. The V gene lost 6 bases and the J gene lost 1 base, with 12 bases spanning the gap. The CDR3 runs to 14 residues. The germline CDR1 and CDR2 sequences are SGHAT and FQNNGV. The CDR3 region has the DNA TGTGCCAGCAGTCGTGGACACATTAACTATGGCTACACCTTC. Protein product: CASSRGHINYGYTF. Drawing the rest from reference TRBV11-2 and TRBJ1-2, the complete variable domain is EAGVAQSPRYKIIEKRQSVAFWCNPISGHATLYWYQQILGQGPKLLIQFQNNGVVDDSQLPKDRFSAERLKGVDSTLKIQPAKLEDSAVYLCASSRGHINYGYTFGSGTRLTVV.

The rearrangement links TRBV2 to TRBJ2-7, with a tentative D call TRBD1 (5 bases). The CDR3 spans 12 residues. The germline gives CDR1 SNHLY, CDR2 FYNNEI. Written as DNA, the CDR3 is TGTGCCAGCAGTGAAAGCGCTAGGGGAATACTCGTC. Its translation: CASSESARGILV.

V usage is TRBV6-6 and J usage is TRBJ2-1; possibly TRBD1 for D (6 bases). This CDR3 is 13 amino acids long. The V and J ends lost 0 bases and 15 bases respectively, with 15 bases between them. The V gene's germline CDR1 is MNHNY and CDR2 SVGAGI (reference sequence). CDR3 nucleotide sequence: TGTGCCAGCAGTTACTCGAGGACAGAGAGTTCGTTCTTC. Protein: CASSYSRTESSFF.

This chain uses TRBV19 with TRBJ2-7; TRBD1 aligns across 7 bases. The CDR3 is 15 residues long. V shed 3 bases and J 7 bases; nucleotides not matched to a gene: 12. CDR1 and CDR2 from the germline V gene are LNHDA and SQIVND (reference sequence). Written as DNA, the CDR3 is TGTGCCAGTAGTATTCTCTTGACAGGGTTAGGAGAGCAGTACTTC. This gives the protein CASSILLTGLGEQYF. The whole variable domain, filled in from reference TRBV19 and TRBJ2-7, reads DGGITQSPKYLFRKEGQNVTLSCEQNLNHDAMYWYRQDPGQGLRLIYYSQIVNDFQKGDIAEGYSVSREKKESFPLTVTSAQKNPTAFYLCASSILLTGLGEQYFGPGTRLTVT.

CDR3 nucleotides: TGTGCCAGCAGCGTAGGTAGCGGGAGTGGCACAGATACGCAGTATTTT. This sequence encodes CASSVGSGSGTDTQYF. The chain joins TRBV9 to TRBJ2-3, with TRBD2 identical over 9 bases. The CDR3 consists of 16 residues. Germline V lookup: CDR1 SGDLS, CDR2 YYNGEE. V dropped 0 bases and J dropped 1; count of bases not matched to a gene: 3.

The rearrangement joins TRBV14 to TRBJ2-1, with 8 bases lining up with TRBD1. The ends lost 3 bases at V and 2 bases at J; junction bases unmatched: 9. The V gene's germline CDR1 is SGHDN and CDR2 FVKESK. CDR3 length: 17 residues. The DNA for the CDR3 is TGTGCCAGCAGCCAGTCTTACGGGACAGGCACCTACAATGAGCAGTTCTTC. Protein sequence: CASSQSYGTGTYNEQFF.

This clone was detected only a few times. Here the CDR3 DNA reads TGTGCCAGTAGTATAGGCCCCCGGACAGGGGGCTCTGGGGCCAACGTCCTGACTTTC. Amino acids: CASSIGPRTGGSGANVLTF. This sequence joins TRBV19 and TRBJ2-6; 10 bases are shared with TRBD1. V was pared by 1 base and J by 0 bases, with 6 bases of the junction left unmatched. The CDR3 has 19 amino acids. CDR1 is LNHDA, CDR2 SQIVND, per germline (reference sequence).

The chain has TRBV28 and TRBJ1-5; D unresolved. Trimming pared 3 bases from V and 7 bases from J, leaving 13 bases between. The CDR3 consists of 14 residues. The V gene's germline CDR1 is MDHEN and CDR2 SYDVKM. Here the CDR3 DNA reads TGTGCCAGCAGTTTTTTAAGGATGCGGCAGCCCCAGCATTTT. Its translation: CASSFLRMRQPQHF.

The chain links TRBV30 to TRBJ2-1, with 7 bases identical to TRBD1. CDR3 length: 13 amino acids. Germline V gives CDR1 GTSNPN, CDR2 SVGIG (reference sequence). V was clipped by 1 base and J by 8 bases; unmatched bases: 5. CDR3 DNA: TGTGCCTGGAGTGGGCTAGGGGGCGATGAGCAGTTCTTC. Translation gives CAWSGLGGDEQFF.

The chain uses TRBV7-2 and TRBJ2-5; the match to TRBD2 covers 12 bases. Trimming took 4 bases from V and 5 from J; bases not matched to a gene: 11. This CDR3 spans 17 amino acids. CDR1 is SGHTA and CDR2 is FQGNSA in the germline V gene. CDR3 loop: CASSSRGGLAGLETQYF. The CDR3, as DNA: TGTGCCAGCAGCTCCCGCGGGGGACTAGCGGGTCTGGAGACCCAGTACTTC.

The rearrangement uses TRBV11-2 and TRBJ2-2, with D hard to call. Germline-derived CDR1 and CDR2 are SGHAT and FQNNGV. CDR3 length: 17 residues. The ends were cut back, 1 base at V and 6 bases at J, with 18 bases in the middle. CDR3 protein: CASSLVRETGTSGELFF. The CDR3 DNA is TGTGCCAGCAGCTTAGTGCGCGAGACCGGAACGTCCGGGGAGCTGTTTTTT.

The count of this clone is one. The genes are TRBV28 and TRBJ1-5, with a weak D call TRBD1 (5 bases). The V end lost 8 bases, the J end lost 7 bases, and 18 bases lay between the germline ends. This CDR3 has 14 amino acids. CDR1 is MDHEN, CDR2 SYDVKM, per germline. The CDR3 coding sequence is TGTGCCAGCGATTCTTCGAGGGGTCGGCAGCCCCAGCATTTT. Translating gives CASDSSRGRQPQHF.

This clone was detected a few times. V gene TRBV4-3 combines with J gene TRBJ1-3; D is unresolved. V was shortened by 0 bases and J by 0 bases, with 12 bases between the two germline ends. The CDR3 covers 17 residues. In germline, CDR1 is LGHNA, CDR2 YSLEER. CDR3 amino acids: CASSQDSKAFSGNTIYF. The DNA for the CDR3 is TGCGCCAGCAGCCAAGATAGTAAAGCCTTCTCTGGAAACACCATATATTTT.

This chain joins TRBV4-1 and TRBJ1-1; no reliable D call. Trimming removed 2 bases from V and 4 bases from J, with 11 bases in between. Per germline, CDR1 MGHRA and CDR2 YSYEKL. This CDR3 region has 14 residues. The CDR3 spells CASSQFVTGTEAFF. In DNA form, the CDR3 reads TGCGCCAGCAGCCAATTTGTCACGGGCACTGAAGCTTTCTTT.

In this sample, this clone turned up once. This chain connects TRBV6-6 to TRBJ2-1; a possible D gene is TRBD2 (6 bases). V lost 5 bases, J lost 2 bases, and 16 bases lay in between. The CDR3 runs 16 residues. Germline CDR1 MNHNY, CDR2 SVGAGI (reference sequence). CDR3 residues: CASSRVGGSPYNEQFF. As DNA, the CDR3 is TGTGCCAGCAGTAGGGTTGGGGGGAGTCCCTACAATGAGCAGTTCTTC.

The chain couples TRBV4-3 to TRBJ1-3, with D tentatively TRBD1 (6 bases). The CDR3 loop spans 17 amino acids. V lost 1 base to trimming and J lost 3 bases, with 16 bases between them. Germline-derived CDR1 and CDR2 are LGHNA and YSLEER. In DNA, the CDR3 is TGCGCCAGCAGCCAAGGGGGCGGGACAACTTATGGAAACACCATATATTTT. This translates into CASSQGGGTTYGNTIYF.

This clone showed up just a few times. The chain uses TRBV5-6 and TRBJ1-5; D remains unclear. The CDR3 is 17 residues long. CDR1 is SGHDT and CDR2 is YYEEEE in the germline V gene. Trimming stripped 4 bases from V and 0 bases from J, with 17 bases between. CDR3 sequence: CASSRFGPGYSNQPQHF. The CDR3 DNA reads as TGTGCCAGCAGCCGCTTTGGGCCTGGATATAGCAATCAGCCCCAGCATTTT.

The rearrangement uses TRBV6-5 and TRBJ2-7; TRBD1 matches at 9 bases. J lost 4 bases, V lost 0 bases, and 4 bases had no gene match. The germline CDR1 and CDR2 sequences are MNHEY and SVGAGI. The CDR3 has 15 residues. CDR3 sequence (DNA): TGTGCCAGCAGTTACTCGGACAGGGGTGGGTACGAGCAGTACTTC. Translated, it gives CASSYSDRGGYEQYF.

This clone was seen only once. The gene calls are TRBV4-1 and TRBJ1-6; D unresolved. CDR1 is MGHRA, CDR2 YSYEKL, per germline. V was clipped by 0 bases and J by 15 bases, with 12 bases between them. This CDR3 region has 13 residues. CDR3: CASSQDRDTRLHF. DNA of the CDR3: TGCGCCAGCAGCCAAGATCGAGACACGCGCCTCCACTTT.

The CDR3 DNA sequence: TGTGCCAGCAGCCAAGATCGGCTGAACACTGAAGCTTTCTTT. As protein: CASSQDRLNTEAFF. J is TRBJ1-1 and V is TRBV14; D remains unclear. The CDR3 extends over 14 amino acids. In germline, CDR1 is SGHDN, CDR2 FVKESK. Trimming removed 0 bases at V and 0 bases at J, with 5 bases between.

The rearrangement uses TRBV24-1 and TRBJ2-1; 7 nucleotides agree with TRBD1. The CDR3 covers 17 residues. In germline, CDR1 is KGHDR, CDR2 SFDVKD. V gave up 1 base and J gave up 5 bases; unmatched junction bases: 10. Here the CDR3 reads CATSDLRQGGSNNEQFF. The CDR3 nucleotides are TGTGCCACCAGTGATTTAAGACAGGGTGGGAGCAACAATGAGCAGTTCTTC.

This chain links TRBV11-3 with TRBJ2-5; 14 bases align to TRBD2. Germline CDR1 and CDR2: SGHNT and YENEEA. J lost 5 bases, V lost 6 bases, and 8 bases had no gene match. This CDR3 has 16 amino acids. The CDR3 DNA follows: TGTGCCAGCAGTCGGACTAGCGGGAGGTCCGCCGAGACCCAGTACTTC. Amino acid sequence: CASSRTSGRSAETQYF.

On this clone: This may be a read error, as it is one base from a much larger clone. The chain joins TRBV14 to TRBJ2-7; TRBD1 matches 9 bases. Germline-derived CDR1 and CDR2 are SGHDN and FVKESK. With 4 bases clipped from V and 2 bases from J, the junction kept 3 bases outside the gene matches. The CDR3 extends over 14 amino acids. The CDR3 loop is CASSRGQGPYEQYF. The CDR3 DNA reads TGTGCCAGCAGCCGGGGACAGGGCCCCTACGAGCAGTACTTC.

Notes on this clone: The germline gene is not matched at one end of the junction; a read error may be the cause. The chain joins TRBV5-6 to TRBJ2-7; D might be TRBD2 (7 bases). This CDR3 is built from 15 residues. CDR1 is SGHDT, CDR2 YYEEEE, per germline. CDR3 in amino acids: CARSSPLGGPYEQYF. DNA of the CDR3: TGTGCCCGCAGCTCGCCACTGGGGGGGCCCTACGAGCAGTACTTC.

CDR3 protein: CSVDMYGPPEVKEQFF. Written as DNA, the CDR3 is TGCAGCGTTGATATGTACGGCCCCCCCGAGGTGAAGGAGCAGTTCTTC. J is TRBJ2-1 and V is TRBV29-1; D remains ambiguous. This CDR3 comprises 16 residues. Germline values: CDR1 SQVTM, CDR2 ANQGSEA. V was clipped by 3 bases and J by 10 bases, with 25 bases between them.